The present T cell receptor beta chain was sequenced within a study of CD8+ T cells in alopecia areata (dated by TCRdb to the late 2010s). Context from the whole study: The treated patients took part in an open-label pilot trial in which moderate-to-severe alopecia areata was treated with oral tofacitinib at 5 to 10 mg twice daily. In treated patients, disease severity was measured using the SALT score, which gives the percentage of scalp surface area affected. RNA was extracted with the PAXgene miRNA kit for fixed scalp, the miRNeasy kit for PBMCs, and the RNeasy kit for mouse skin. Scalp tissue and sorted CD4+ and CD8+ peripheral blood T cells from patchy and totalis/universalis alopecia areata patients and from healthy controls were covered by human TCRbeta sequencing. Biopsies were taken from tofacitinib-treated patients at baseline and again at 4 and 24 weeks into treatment, and several of those patients also had a later scalp biopsy. Patients stayed on tofacitinib for 6 to 18 months and then had 6 months of follow-up off drug so that delayed response and recurrence could be assessed. TCRbeta CDR3 regions were amplified by immunoSEQ multiplex PCR with 35 Vbeta forward and 13 Jbeta reverse primers. The study used high-throughput TCRbeta sequencing to examine T cell clonal expansion in alopecia areata, in both the C3H/HeJ mouse model and human patients. Scalp clonality was compared across normal scalp (n=4), patchy alopecia areata scalp (n=8), and alopecia totalis/universalis scalp (n=8).

The sample's treatment or condition label is to be understood as: oral pan-JAK inhibitor, 5-10 mg twice daily. Lesional scalp punch biopsies and peripheral blood were obtained from alopecia areata patients. After PBMCs were isolated by density centrifugation and stained for CD3, CD4 and CD8, a FACSAria was used to sort CD4+ and CD8+ T cells. A remark on this clone: Its antigen target is currently unknown. Base qualities are not at hand, and no much larger clone is one base apart.

What the research found in general, with its limitations: During tofacitinib treatment, many expanded lesional clones remained in scalp and blood, and this persistence may partly explain relapse after treatment is stopped. Unlike mouse skin, where gammadelta T cells dominate, normal human skin contains resident alphabeta T cells that get sequenced too, which complicates analysis of the scalp TCR repertoire. The treated cohort was small, with a single nonresponder, so links between baseline CD8+ expansion and response need larger studies. With tofacitinib, both scalp clonality and the number of expanded CD8+ clones among the top 100 scalp clones went down significantly. Higher clonality and more expanded CD8+ clones were observed in lesional scalp than in normal scalp, particularly in alopecia totalis/universalis, a finding suggestive of antigenic drive. TCR sequences shared between patients were less clear than in mice, possibly partly because of HLA diversity in the patient population.

Receptor amplification or capture employed the immunoSEQ multiplex PCR assay. To provide template for TCR sequencing, every sample had RNA extracted and reverse transcribed into cDNA. First-strand cDNA was synthesized with SuperScript III using a 2:1 mix of oligo-dT and random hexamers. A synthetic immune receptor repertoire was used to gauge amplification bias, and whatever bias remained was removed computationally. Per the source publication's procedure: Raw reads were preprocessed to remove errors, and CDR3 was defined by IMGT conventions from the conserved cysteine to phenylalanine. Clonality was calculated as 1 minus Shannon entropy normalized by log2 of the number of productive unique TCRs. Whether each scalp clone was CD4 or CD8 was inferred by checking scalp TCRbeta sequences against the CD4 and CD8 repertoires from sorted blood. The table was pulled from immuneACCESS by TCRdb, which kept in-frame rearrangements only. Such tables lose some clones; where checked, under half of the loss comes from unresolved V genes, and the rest has no known cause. Clonal size and the V and J genes are those of that table, whereas D and trimming came from the DNA. This sample comprises 200,000 to 250,000 clones, 35% to 40% of them detected only once. The ten largest clones represent more than 0.4% of the sample.

The source of this sequence is a human donor with alopecia areata. The input for sequencing was CD4+ T cells sorted from blood, taken at week 34, from a patient treated with tofacitinib.

The DNA sequence is as follows: TGTGCCAGCTCACCACGCTTGACAGGGGGAAGCTCCTACGAGCAGTACTTC. It translates as CASSPRLTGGSSYEQYF. This receptor chain uses TRBV18 and TRBJ2-7, and 9 bases in between align with TRBD1. Including the terminal cysteine and phenylalanine, the CDR3 comprises 17 residues. Only CDR3 DNA remains: 51 bases, in frame from the first base. Trimming removed 1 base from V and 0 bases from J; the gene matches leave 7 bases unexplained. The germline V gene provides CDR1 KGHSH and CDR2 LQKENI. The full variable domain, completed from the reference TRBV18 and TRBJ2-7 proteins outside the CDR3, reads NAGVMQNPRHLVRRRGQEARLRCSPMKGHSHVYWYRQLPEEGLKFMVYLQKENIIDESGMPKERFSAEFPKEGPSILRIQQVVRGDSAAYFCASSPRLTGGSSYEQYFGPGTRLTVT.